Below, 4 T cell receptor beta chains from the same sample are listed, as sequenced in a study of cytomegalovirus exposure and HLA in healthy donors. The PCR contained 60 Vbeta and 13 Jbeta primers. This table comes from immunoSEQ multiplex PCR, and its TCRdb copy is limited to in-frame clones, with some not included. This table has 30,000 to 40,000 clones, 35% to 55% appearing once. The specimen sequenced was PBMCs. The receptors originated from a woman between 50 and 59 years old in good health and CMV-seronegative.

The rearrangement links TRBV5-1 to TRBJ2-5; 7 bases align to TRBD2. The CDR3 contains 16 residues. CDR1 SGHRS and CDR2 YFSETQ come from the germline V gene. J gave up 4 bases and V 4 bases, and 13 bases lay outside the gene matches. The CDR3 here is CASSAIGGGLGETQYF. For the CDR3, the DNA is TGCGCCAGCAGCGCAATAGGCGGGGGATTGGGAGAGACCCAGTACTTC.

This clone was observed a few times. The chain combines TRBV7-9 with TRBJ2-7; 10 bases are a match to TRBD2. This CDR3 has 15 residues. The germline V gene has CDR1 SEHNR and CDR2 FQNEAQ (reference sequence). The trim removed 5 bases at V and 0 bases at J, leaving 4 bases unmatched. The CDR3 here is CASSRASGSSYEQYF. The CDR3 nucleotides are TGTGCCAGCAGCCGGGCTAGCGGGAGCTCCTACGAGCAGTACTTC.

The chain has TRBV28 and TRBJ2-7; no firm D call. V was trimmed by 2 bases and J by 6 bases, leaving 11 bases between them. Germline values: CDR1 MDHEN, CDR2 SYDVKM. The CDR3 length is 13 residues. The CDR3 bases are TGTGCCAGCAGTTTAAATCGCCGCGGCGAGCAGTACTTC. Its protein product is CASSLNRRGEQYF.

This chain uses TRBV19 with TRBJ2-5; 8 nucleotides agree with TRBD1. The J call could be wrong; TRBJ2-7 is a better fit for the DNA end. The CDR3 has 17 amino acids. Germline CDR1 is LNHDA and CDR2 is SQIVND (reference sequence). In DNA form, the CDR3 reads TGTGCCAGTAGTACCCTACCAGGGGGCGCATATGTCTACGAGCAGTACTTC. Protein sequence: CASSTLPGGAYVYEQYF.